A single T cell receptor beta chain is shown here with its context. The sample belongs to a study of blood T cell repertoires in COVID-19. Background on the study: Sources were T cells, B-cell-depleted T cells, or PBMCs; the material itself was cDNA or gDNA.

This CDR3 contains 12 residues. Germline CDR1 reads SNHLY; CDR2 reads FYNNEI. V was clipped by 11 bases and J by 1 base; unmatched bases: 2. Data came from immunoSEQ multiplex PCR; TCRdb stores just in-frame clones and leaves some out. The table lists 200,000 to 250,000 clones, roughly 90% of them singletons. The participants were between about 18 and 90 years old and came from 24 US areas. Which cohort a participant joined came from the clinical history participants gave. The sequenced sample consisted of PBMCs or T cells enriched from blood (not recorded which). The chain has TRBV2 and TRBJ1-1; 9 nucleotides agree with TRBD1. The receptor was isolated from a woman aged 40-49 years with acute COVID-19. The CDR3 sequence: CAAGQGNTEAFF. CDR3 bases: TGTGCCGCGGGACAGGGGAACACTGAAGCTTTCTTT.